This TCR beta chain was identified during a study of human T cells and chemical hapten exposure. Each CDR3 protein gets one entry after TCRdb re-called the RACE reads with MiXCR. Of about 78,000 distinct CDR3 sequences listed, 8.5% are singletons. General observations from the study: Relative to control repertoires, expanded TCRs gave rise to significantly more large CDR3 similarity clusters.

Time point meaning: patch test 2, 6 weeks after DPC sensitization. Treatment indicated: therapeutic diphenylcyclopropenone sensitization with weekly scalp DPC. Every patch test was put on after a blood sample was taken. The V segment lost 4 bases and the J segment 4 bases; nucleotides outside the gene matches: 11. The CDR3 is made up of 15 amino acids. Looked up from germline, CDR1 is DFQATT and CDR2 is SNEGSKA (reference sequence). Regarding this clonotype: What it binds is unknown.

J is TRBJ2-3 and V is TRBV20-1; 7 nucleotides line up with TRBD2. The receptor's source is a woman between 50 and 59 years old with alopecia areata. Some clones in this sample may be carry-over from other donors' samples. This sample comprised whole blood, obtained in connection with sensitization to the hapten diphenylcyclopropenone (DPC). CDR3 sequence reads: CSATAGGSRSDTQYF. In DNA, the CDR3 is TGCAGTGCTACGGCGGGCGGGAGCCGGTCAGATACGCAGTATTTT.